These 17 T cell receptor beta chains share one sample of origin, sequenced in a study of blood T cell repertoires in COVID-19. Clones were sequenced by immunoSEQ multiplex PCR, and TCRdb holds only the in-frame ones, with some missing. Among roughly 200,000 clones listed, roughly nine tenths were seen once. The sequencing input was PBMCs or T cells enriched from blood (not recorded which). These receptors were taken from a young woman who had recovered from COVID-19.

The J gene is TRBJ2-5, the V gene TRBV11-3; D gene unclear. Trimming pared 5 bases from V and 4 bases from J, leaving 11 bases between. CDR1 and CDR2 from the germline V gene are SGHNT and YENEEA. The CDR3 is 13 residues long. The DNA for the CDR3 is TGTGCCAGCAGCCGACACTTCCCAGAGACCCAGTACTTC. It yields the protein CASSRHFPETQYF.

The V and J genes are TRBV7-9 and TRBJ2-3; D is possibly TRBD2 (5 bases). The germline V and J ends were trimmed by 2 bases and 0 bases, with 9 bases remaining between them. The CDR3 loop spans 15 amino acids. Germline loops: CDR1 SEHNR, CDR2 FQNEAQ (reference sequence). CDR3 region: CASSLSPGSTDTQYF. CDR3 DNA: TGTGCCAGCAGCTTATCACCGGGGAGCACAGATACGCAGTATTTT.

This chain uses TRBV25-1 with TRBJ2-5; TRBD2 is a possible D gene (7 bases). Germline V gene lookup returns CDR1 MGHDK and CDR2 SYGVNS. Trimming took 4 bases from V and 4 from J, leaving 16 bases between them. The CDR3 has 15 residues. The CDR3 spells CASSAPRGGGETQYF. The CDR3 nucleotides read TGTGCCAGCAGTGCCCCTAGGGGGGGAGGAGAGACCCAGTACTTC.

In this sample, this clone turned up once. The chain employs TRBV7-2 and TRBJ1-2; D gene uncertain. The CDR3 extends over 16 amino acids. The V and J ends lost 1 base and 0 bases respectively, with 12 bases between them. Germline V gene lookup returns CDR1 SGHTA and CDR2 FQGNSA. DNA of the CDR3: TGTGCCAGCAGCTTAGGAGGAACAAGAGCTAACTATGGCTACACCTTC. This codes for CASSLGGTRANYGYTF.

The chain combines TRBV18 with TRBJ2-2, with 9 bases aligning to TRBD1. The CDR3 extends over 15 amino acids. Germline lookup yields CDR1 KGHSH and CDR2 LQKENI. V lost 6 bases and J lost 8; bases outside the gene matches: 10. Here the CDR3 reads CASSTGTGRVGELFF. The CDR3 DNA is TGTGCCAGCTCTACCGGGACAGGGCGTGTTGGGGAGCTGTTTTTT.

The chain recombines TRBV30 with TRBJ1-2, with 7 bases lining up with TRBD1. V was clipped by 5 bases and J by 5 bases; unmatched bases: 5. Germline V gene lookup returns CDR1 GTSNPN and CDR2 SVGIG (reference sequence). The CDR3 contains 12 residues. Here the CDR3 reads CAWSGTEYGYTF. The DNA of the CDR3 is TGTGCCTGGTCCGGGACAGAGTATGGCTACACCTTC.

The chain has TRBV6-5 and TRBJ1-5; D might be TRBD1 (5 bases). Trimming pared 2 bases from V and 5 bases from J, leaving 7 bases between. From germline, CDR1 is MNHEY and CDR2 SVGAGI. The CDR3 runs 13 residues. The DNA for the CDR3 is TGTGCCAGCAGTTACGACAGTTATCAGCCCCAGCATTTT. Translated, it gives CASSYDSYQPQHF.

The chain carries TRBV11-3 and TRBJ2-7; 10 bases map to TRBD1. The CDR3 has 14 amino acids. Trimming at V came to 5 bases and at J to 5 bases, leaving 6 bases not matched to a gene. CDR1 is SGHNT, CDR2 YENEEA, per germline. The CDR3 loop is CASSPGQGYNEQYF. The CDR3 nucleotides read TGTGCCAGCAGCCCGGGACAGGGGTATAACGAGCAGTACTTC. Full variable domain (outside the CDR3, taken from reference TRBV11-3 and TRBJ2-7): EAGVVQSPRYKIIEKKQPVAFWCNPISGHNTLYWYLQNLGQGPELLIRYENEEAVDDSQLPKDRFSAERLKGVDSTLKIQPAELGDSAVYLCASSPGQGYNEQYFGPGTRLTVT.

The rearrangement links TRBV6-5 to TRBJ1-6, with a possible D match to TRBD1 (6 bases). This CDR3 contains 13 residues. V was pared by 7 bases and J by 8 bases, with 12 bases between. CDR1 and CDR2 (germline): MNHEY, SVGAGI. The CDR3 loop reads CASTIGGHSPLHF. DNA for the CDR3: TGTGCCAGCACGATCGGGGGGCATTCACCCCTCCACTTT.

The chain joins TRBV15 to TRBJ1-2; tentatively, D is TRBD1 (5 bases). The CDR3 totals 15 residues. Germline V CDR1 and CDR2: LNHNV, YYDKDF (reference sequence). Trimming removed 0 bases at V and 6 bases at J, with 14 bases between. The CDR3 is CATSRETVVYDGYTF. CDR3 nucleotides: TGTGCCACCAGCAGAGAGACAGTTGTGTACGATGGCTACACCTTC. Looking up the rest from reference TRBV15 and TRBJ1-2 gives the full variable domain: DAMVIQNPRYQVTQFGKPVTLSCSQTLNHNVMYWYQQKSSQAPKLLFHYYDKDFNNEADTPDNFQSRRPNTSFCFLDIRSPGLGDTAMYLCATSRETVVYDGYTFGSGTRLTVV.

The rearrangement joins TRBV3-1 (or the pseudogene TRBV3-2) to TRBJ2-7; D call uncertain. Germline V lookup: CDR1 LGHDT, CDR2 YNNKEL (reference sequence). The CDR3 runs 14 residues. V was shortened by 0 bases and J by 4 bases, with 10 bases between the two germline ends. The CDR3 sequence is CASSQDFASYEQYF. The CDR3 DNA reads as TGTGCCAGCAGCCAAGATTTCGCGAGTTACGAGCAGTACTTC.

This clone is a singleton in its sample. This sequence joins TRBV7-3 and TRBJ2-5; D remains unclear. The CDR3 covers 13 residues. In germline, CDR1 is SGHTA, CDR2 FQGTGA. V lost 2 bases to trimming and J lost 2 bases, with 6 bases between them. This CDR3 reads CASSLSVQETQYF. CDR3 coding DNA: TGTGCCAGCAGCTTATCCGTTCAAGAGACCCAGTACTTC.

This clone was seen only a few times. The rearrangement joins TRBV11-3 to TRBJ1-1; D gene ambiguous. Trimming took off 1 base at V and 1 base at J, with 4 bases between the two ends. The CDR3 runs to 13 residues. Germline CDR1 and CDR2: SGHNT and YENEEA. The CDR3 spells CASSLGENTEAFF. The CDR3, as DNA: TGTGCCAGCAGCTTAGGAGAGAACACTGAAGCTTTCTTT.

This clone was found once. V and J are TRBV7-3 and TRBJ1-5; D possibly corresponds to TRBD1 (5 bases). The ends were cut back, 1 base at V and 0 bases at J, with 19 bases in the middle. This CDR3 region has 19 residues. The germline V gene encodes CDR1 SGHTA and CDR2 FQGTGA. The CDR3 DNA follows: TGTGCCAGCAGCTTAATGGTCTTAGGGGCAGTTATTAGCAATCAGCCCCAGCATTTT. This encodes CASSLMVLGAVISNQPQHF.

The rearrangement links TRBV5-6 to TRBJ2-1; 12 bases match TRBD2. V shed 2 bases, J shed 4 bases, and the junction held 1 base outside the gene matches. The length of the CDR3 is 15 residues. Germline assignment: CDR1 SGHDT and CDR2 YYEEEE. The CDR3 sequence is CASSFGLAGYNEQFF. Written as DNA, the CDR3 is TGTGCCAGCAGCTTTGGACTAGCGGGGTACAATGAGCAGTTCTTC.

The rearrangement uses TRBV30 and TRBJ1-2; 8 bases fit TRBD1. CDR1 is GTSNPN, CDR2 SVGIG, per germline (reference sequence). With V trimmed by 4 bases and J by 8 bases, 9 bases remained unmatched. This CDR3 has 13 residues. The CDR3 loop is CAWKQGDVRGYTF. The CDR3 DNA sequence: TGTGCCTGGAAACAGGGGGATGTTAGGGGCTACACCTTC.

The V and J genes are TRBV20-1 and TRBJ2-1; a possible D gene is TRBD2 (5 bases). The CDR3 totals 17 residues. Germline V gene data show CDR1 as DFQATT and CDR2 as SNEGSKA (reference sequence). Trimming removed 3 bases at V and 0 bases at J, with 18 bases between. The CDR3 spells CSASGERWRSSYNEQFF. For the CDR3, the DNA is TGCAGTGCTAGTGGGGAGCGGTGGAGGAGCTCCTACAATGAGCAGTTCTTC.